This T cell receptor (beta chain) was sequenced in a study of shared clonotypes between healthy human individuals. Trimming took off 5 bases at V and 2 bases at J, with 11 bases between the two ends. This CDR3 comprises 14 residues. CDR1 and CDR2 from the germline V gene are KGHSH and LQKENI. Clones were sequenced by immunoSEQ multiplex PCR, and TCRdb holds only the in-frame ones, with some missing. The sample records roughly 2.4 million clones, 90% to 96% being singletons. The V and J genes are TRBV18 and TRBJ2-3; D not certain. The material sequenced was naive CD4+ T cells sorted from blood. Stated subset: CD45RA+ positively selected. This receptor was identified in a man between 18 and 35 years old in good health. The CDR3 nucleotides are TGTGCCAGCTCATTCGCCGAAATCACAGATACGCAGTATTTT. Protein product: CASSFAEITDTQYF. The full variable domain, completed using reference TRBV18 and TRBJ2-3, is NAGVMQNPRHLVRRRGQEARLRCSPMKGHSHVYWYRQLPEEGLKFMVYLQKENIIDESGMPKERFSAEFPKEGPSILRIQQVVRGDSAAYFCASSFAEITDTQYFGPGTRLTVL.